The present entry profiles one T cell receptor (beta chain) with its context. Its matching antigen is unknown. This CDR3 region has 14 residues. Germline values: CDR1 MDHEN, CDR2 SYDVKM. The sample belongs to a study of CXCR3-negative and CXCR3-positive naive CD8 T cells. On the study more broadly: The libraries yielded 120 million to 150 million TRB reads, about 1.5 +/- 0.3 million each. The study's findings and limits: CXCR3-positive naive cells carried more hydrophobic TRB CDR3s than CXCR3-negative ones.

Investigators sorted each CD8+ T cell subset in triplicate, taking 250,000 to 300,000 cells each time. UMI-labeled TRB cDNA libraries were prepared by 5' RACE. TCRdb re-called the 5' RACE reads; one entry per CDR3 protein, DNA not given. The sample yields approximately 62,000 distinct CDR3 sequences, of which the top ten take up 4.3%. The rearrangement links TRBV28 to TRBJ2-4. The specimen sequenced was naive CXCR3- CD8+ T cells from blood. Subset reported: CD45RO-CCR7+CD27+CD95- naive CD8+ T cells lacking CXCR3 (TNR3-). The origin of this receptor is a human donor in good health. Some clones in this sample may be carry-over from other donors' samples. Here the CDR3 reads CASRGGIEVNIQYF. The variable domain in full, with the rest retrieved from reference TRBV28 and TRBJ2-4, is DVKVTQSSRYLVKRTGEKVFLECVQDMDHENMFWYRQDPGLGLRLIYFSYDVKMKEKGDIPEGYSVSREKKERFSLILESASTNQTSMYLCASRGGIEVNIQYFGAGTRLSVL.